The sequence of this T cell receptor beta chain was determined in a study of blood T cells in healthy people across ages. Individuals who donated were healthy Caucasians from Russia aged roughly 6 to 100. A second about 7 to 11 cycle PCR used barcoded and J-beta primers. TCRdb reprocessed the 5' RACE reads with MiXCR, giving one entry per CDR3 protein. The sample includes over a million distinct CDR3 sequences, 45% seen only once; the top ten take approximately 20%. The receptor was derived from a woman in her sixties or seventies in good health. Specimen: blood.

The DNA of the CDR3 is TGTGCCAGCAGCCCCACCGGGTGGAGACAAGAGACCCAGTACTTC. Translating gives CASSPTGWRQETQYF. This chain connects TRBV11-2 to TRBJ2-5; no firm D call. Germline lookup yields CDR1 SGHAT and CDR2 FQNNGV. With 5 bases removed from V and 2 bases from J, the gap between germline ends came to 15 bases. This CDR3 contains 15 residues. The entire variable domain, with the rest obtained from reference TRBV11-2 and TRBJ2-5, is as follows: EAGVAQSPRYKIIEKRQSVAFWCNPISGHATLYWYQQILGQGPKLLIQFQNNGVVDDSQLPKDRFSAERLKGVDSTLKIQPAKLEDSAVYLCASSPTGWRQETQYFGPGTRLLVL.